These T cell receptor beta chains were read from a single sample in a study of PD-1 blockade in classical Hodgkin lymphoma. Some clones are missing from TCRdb's copy, which holds only in-frame ones; the method was immunoSEQ multiplex PCR. This table holds about 17,000 clones, approximately 77% found once. This sample comprised CD4+ T cells from blood, obtained before the fourth cycle of nivolumab. These receptor sequences come from a human donor with classical Hodgkin lymphoma. CDR3s include the opening cysteine and the closing phenylalanine or tryptophan. The D gene is left open where the match is weak. Expanded clones are given a class, and other clones once, few, many or no size at all.

>TRBJ1-4|.|.|TRBV7-8|15
TGTGCCAGCAGCTTAAGGGGACTGACTAATGAAAAACTGTTTTTT
CASSLRGLTNEKLFF
>TRBJ1-5|once|TRBD1|TRBV28|18
TGTGCCAGCAGTCGACAAGGCGGGAGACAGGGTGGCAATCAGCCCCAGCATTTT
CASSRQGGRQGGNQPQHF
>TRBJ2-6|.|.|TRBV2|17
TGTGCCAGCAGTGAAACTCTGGCAGGCTCTGGGGCCAACGTCCTGACTTTC
CASSETLAGSGANVLTF
>TRBJ1-5|.|.|TRBV7-8|15
TGTGCCAGCAGCTTAGTCGGCGGATTTAATCAGCCCCAGCATTTT
CASSLVGGFNQPQHF
>TRBJ2-3|.|.|TRBV6-5|13
TGTGCCAGCAGTTACTCTGACAGCTATACGCAGTATTTT
CASSYSDSYTQYF
>TRBJ1-3|.|TRBD1|TRBV2|16
TGTGCCAGCAGCGGACAGGGGCCCCGCTCTGGAAACACCATATATTTT
CASSGQGPRSGNTIYF
>TRBJ1-4|.|TRBD1|TRBV7-2|15
TGTGCCAGCAGCTTAGCCGGGACAGGGCTAGAAAAACTGTTTTTT
CASSLAGTGLEKLFF
>TRBJ2-1|.|TRBD2|TRBV18|16
TGTGCCAGCTCACCATTAGTGGCGGGGGGCGACAATGAGCAGTTCTTC
CASSPLVAGGDNEQFF
>TRBJ1-6|few|TRBD1|TRBV28|19
TGTGCCAGCAGTTCTCCGGGACAGGGGACCGGGGGATGGAATTCACCCCTCCACTTT
CASSSPGQGTGGWNSPLHF
>TRBJ2-2|.|TRBD2|TRBV11-3|17
TGTGCCAGCAGCTTAGGAGGCGCTAGCGGGGGGACCGGGGAGCTGTTTTTT
CASSLGGASGGTGELFF
>TRBJ2-7|.|TRBD2|TRBV9|11
TGCGTAGGGAGGGCGGTTTACGAGCAGTACTTC
CVGRAVYEQYF
>TRBJ1-2|.|.|TRBV6-5|14
TGTGCCAGCAGTTACGCCGGGGGGGGCTATGGCTACACCTTC
CASSYAGGGYGYTF
>TRBJ2-6|.|.|TRBV7-6|18
TGTGCCAGCAGCCCCAGGGGAGGTTCGGGCTCTGGGGCCAACGTCCTGACTTTC
CASSPRGGSGSGANVLTF
>TRBJ1-1|.|.|TRBV5-1|15
TGCGCCAGCAGCCCCAAACAGCGGTCGTGGACTGAAGCTTTCTTT
CASSPKQRSWTEAFF
>TRBJ1-6|.|.|TRBV18|13
TGTGCCAGCTCACCAAAAAAGGGATCACCCCTCCACTTT
CASSPKKGSPLHF
>TRBJ1-1|few|.|TRBV6-1|13
TGTGCCAGCAGTGATGCCAAGAACACTGAAGCTTTCTTT
CASSDAKNTEAFF
>TRBJ1-3|.|.|TRBV10-3|13
TGTGCCATCAGTGACAGGGTGTCGGACACCATATATTTT
CAISDRVSDTIYF